A selection of T cell receptor beta chains follows, all from one sample in a study of blood T cell repertoires in COVID-19. Data came from immunoSEQ multiplex PCR; TCRdb stores just in-frame clones and leaves some out. Here the sample spans roughly 150,000 clones, around 89% being singletons. Sequencing used peripheral blood. The receptors stem from a man between 60 and 70 years old with active or convalescent COVID-19. CDR3s include the opening cysteine and the closing phenylalanine or tryptophan. The order of the fields is D gene, J gene, clone size, V gene, CDR3 DNA, CDR3 protein. D genes are given only for firm matches. Size is stated for part of the rows, as once, few or many counts, or as a class when the clone is expanded.

D gene: -
J gene: TRBJ1-1
clone size: -
V gene: TRBV6-5
CDR3 DNA: TGTGCCAGCAGTTACGGGAGACAAAACACTGAAGCTTTCTTT
CDR3 protein: CASSYGRQNTEAFF

D gene: TRBD1
J gene: TRBJ2-3
clone size: -
V gene: TRBV25-1
CDR3 DNA: TGTGCCAGCAGTTCCCGGACAGGGGCCATCGCTAGCACAGATACGCAGTATTTT
CDR3 protein: CASSSRTGAIASTDTQYF

D gene: -
J gene: TRBJ2-2
clone size: -
V gene: TRBV11-2
CDR3 DNA: TGTGCCAGCAGCTTAGCCTCCCCTGGGGAGCTGTTTTTT
CDR3 protein: CASSLASPGELFF

D gene: TRBD1
J gene: TRBJ1-1
clone size: once
V gene: TRBV3-1/TRBV3-2
CDR3 DNA: TGTGCCAGCAGCCTCAATACGGGACAGGGGTTTGGAGCTTTCTTT
CDR3 protein: CASSLNTGQGFGAFF

D gene: TRBD2
J gene: TRBJ2-7
clone size: -
V gene: TRBV7-2
CDR3 DNA: TGTGCCAGCACAGATAGCGGGACCTCCTACGAGCAGTACTTC
CDR3 protein: CASTDSGTSYEQYF

D gene: TRBD2
J gene: TRBJ2-1
clone size: -
V gene: TRBV9
CDR3 DNA: TGTGCCAGCAGCACCCTCGGGGGGGCCTACAATGAGCAGTTCTTC
CDR3 protein: CASSTLGGAYNEQFF

D gene: TRBD2
J gene: TRBJ2-1
clone size: -
V gene: TRBV9
CDR3 DNA: TGTGCCAGCAGCGCTACCGGACTAGCGGGAGCAGATGAGCAGTTCTTC
CDR3 protein: CASSATGLAGADEQFF

D gene: -
J gene: TRBJ1-4
clone size: -
V gene: TRBV30
CDR3 DNA: TGTGCCTGGAGATCCCGAGACAGGACGGGTGGAAAACTGTTTTTT
CDR3 protein: CAWRSRDRTGGKLFF

D gene: TRBD1
J gene: TRBJ2-1
clone size: -
V gene: TRBV15
CDR3 DNA: TGTGCCACCAGCAAACCGGGGACAGGGAATGAGCAGTTCTTC
CDR3 protein: CATSKPGTGNEQFF

D gene: TRBD1
J gene: TRBJ2-3
clone size: -
V gene: TRBV27
CDR3 DNA: TGTGCCAGCAGAGCTTATAGCCGGGACAGGGGTACAGATACGCAGTATTTT
CDR3 protein: CASRAYSRDRGTDTQYF

D gene: TRBD2
J gene: TRBJ2-1
clone size: -
V gene: TRBV18
CDR3 DNA: TGTGCCAGCTCACCATCGGCGGGAGGGAAGGGAAATGAGCAGTTCTTC
CDR3 protein: CASSPSAGGKGNEQFF

D gene: TRBD2
J gene: TRBJ2-3
clone size: -
V gene: TRBV28
CDR3 DNA: TGTGCCAGTTTCGAAGCGGGGGGGCCCCCAGATACGCAGTATTTT
CDR3 protein: CASFEAGGPPDTQYF

D gene: TRBD1
J gene: TRBJ1-6
clone size: -
V gene: TRBV7-2
CDR3 DNA: TGTGCCAGCAGCCTCAGGGGGGACTATAATTCACCCCTCCACTTT
CDR3 protein: CASSLRGDYNSPLHF

D gene: -
J gene: TRBJ2-7
clone size: few
V gene: TRBV7-2
CDR3 DNA: TGTGCCAGCAGCGCCAGGCCCGGGACAAAGTTCTCCTACGAGCAGTACTTC
CDR3 protein: CASSARPGTKFSYEQYF

D gene: -
J gene: TRBJ2-2
clone size: -
V gene: TRBV7-8
CDR3 DNA: TGTGCCAGCAGCTTAGCGAGAAACACCGGGGAGCTGTTTTTT
CDR3 protein: CASSLARNTGELFF

D gene: -
J gene: TRBJ1-2
clone size: -
V gene: TRBV4-2
CDR3 DNA: TGTGCCAGCAGCCAAGCTACGGCTAACTATGGCTACACCTTC
CDR3 protein: CASSQATANYGYTF

D gene: -
J gene: TRBJ1-1
clone size: -
V gene: TRBV3-1/TRBV3-2
CDR3 DNA: TGTGCCAGCAGCTACCCAGGGTCGAACACTGAAGCTTTCTTT
CDR3 protein: CASSYPGSNTEAFF

D gene: TRBD1
J gene: TRBJ2-5
clone size: once
V gene: TRBV11-2
CDR3 DNA: TGTGCCAGCAGCTTAAGGGGGACAGGAAGACAAGAGACCCAGTACTTC
CDR3 protein: CASSLRGTGRQETQYF

D gene: TRBD2
J gene: TRBJ2-7
clone size: -
V gene: TRBV28
CDR3 DNA: TGTGCCAGCACGTCCTTAGCGGGGGGGCAATCAAACGAGCAGTACTTC
CDR3 protein: CASTSLAGGQSNEQYF